Sequencing of this TCR beta chain was carried out in a study of response to subunit inactivated influenza vaccine. TCRdb redid the calling of the RT-PCR reads with MiXCR, one entry per CDR3 protein. The top ten hold less than 15% of the sample, which has approximately 530,000 distinct CDR3 sequences, 7.2% seen once. General observations from the study: With each seasonal influenza vaccination, the authors suggested, few new T cells are recruited.

This clonotype was seen repeatedly, ten times or more. The antigen remains undetermined. Germline V gene sequence: CDR1 MNHEY, CDR2 SMNVEV (reference sequence). The germline V and J ends were trimmed by 2 bases and 3 bases, with 17 bases remaining between them. This CDR3 contains 16 residues. The gene calls are TRBV27 and TRBJ2-7, with D hard to call. The sequence derives from a man aged 50 to 69 who received an inactivated influenza vaccine. Sequencing was performed on PBMCs from blood, taken around 2 years after vaccination. The CDR3 loop is CASSLIGLPHLYEQYF. The CDR3 coding sequence is TGTGCCAGCAGTTTAATCGGGCTCCCTCACCTCTACGAGCAGTACTTC.